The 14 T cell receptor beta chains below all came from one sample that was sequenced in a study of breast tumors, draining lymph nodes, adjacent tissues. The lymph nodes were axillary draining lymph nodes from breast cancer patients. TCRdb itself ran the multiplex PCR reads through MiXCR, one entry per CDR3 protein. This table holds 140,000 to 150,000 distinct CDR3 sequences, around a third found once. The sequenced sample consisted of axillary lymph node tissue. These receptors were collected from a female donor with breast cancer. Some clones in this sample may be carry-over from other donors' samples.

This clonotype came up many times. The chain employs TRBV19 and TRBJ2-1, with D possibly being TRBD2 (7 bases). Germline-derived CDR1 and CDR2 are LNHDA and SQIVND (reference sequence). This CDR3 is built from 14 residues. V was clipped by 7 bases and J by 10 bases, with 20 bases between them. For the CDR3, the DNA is TGTGCCAGTACTCCCCCGGGGGGCAGATTGGAGCAGTTCTTC. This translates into CASTPPGGRLEQFF.

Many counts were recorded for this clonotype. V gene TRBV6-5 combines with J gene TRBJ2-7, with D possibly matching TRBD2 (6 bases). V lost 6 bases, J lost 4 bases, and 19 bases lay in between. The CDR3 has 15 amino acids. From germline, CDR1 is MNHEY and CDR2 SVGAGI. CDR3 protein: CASRPTAGTLYEQYF. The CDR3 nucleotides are TGTGCCAGCAGACCGACAGCCGGGACTCTATACGAGCAGTACTTC.

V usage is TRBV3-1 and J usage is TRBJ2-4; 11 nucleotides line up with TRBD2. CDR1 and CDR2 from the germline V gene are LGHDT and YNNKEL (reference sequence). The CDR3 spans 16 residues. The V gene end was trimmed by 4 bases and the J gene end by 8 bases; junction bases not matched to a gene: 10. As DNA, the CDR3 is TGTGCCAGCAGCCTCAATAGCGGGGGGGCTGTATACATTCAGTACTTC. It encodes CASSLNSGGAVYIQYF.

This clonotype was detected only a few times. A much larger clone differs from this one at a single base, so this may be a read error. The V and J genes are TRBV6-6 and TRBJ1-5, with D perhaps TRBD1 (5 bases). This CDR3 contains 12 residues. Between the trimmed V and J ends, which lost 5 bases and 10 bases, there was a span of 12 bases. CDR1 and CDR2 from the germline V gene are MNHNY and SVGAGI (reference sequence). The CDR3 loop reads CASSPQGFPQHF. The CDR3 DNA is TGTGCCAGCAGTCCCCAGGGATTTCCCCAGCATTTT.

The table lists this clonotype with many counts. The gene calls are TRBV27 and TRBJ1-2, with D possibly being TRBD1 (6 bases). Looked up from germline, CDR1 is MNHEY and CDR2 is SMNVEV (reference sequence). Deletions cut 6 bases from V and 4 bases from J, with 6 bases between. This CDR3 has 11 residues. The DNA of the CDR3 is TGTGCCAGCAGGGACAGCTATGGCTACACCTTC. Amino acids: CASRDSYGYTF.

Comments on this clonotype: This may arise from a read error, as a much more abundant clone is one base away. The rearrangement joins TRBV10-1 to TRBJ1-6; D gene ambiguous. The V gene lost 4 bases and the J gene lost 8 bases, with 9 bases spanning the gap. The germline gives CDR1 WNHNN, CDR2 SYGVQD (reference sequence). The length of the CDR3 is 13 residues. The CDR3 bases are TGCGCCAGCAGTGGCGCTCCTTATTCACCCCTCCACTTT. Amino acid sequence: CASSGAPYSPLHF.

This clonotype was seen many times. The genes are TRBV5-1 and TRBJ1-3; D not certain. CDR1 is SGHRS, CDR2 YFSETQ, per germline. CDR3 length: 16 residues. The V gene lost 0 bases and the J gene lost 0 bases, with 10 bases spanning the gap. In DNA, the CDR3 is TGCGCCAGCAGCTTGGGGGTGTCGAACTCTGGAAACACCATATATTTT. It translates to CASSLGVSNSGNTIYF.

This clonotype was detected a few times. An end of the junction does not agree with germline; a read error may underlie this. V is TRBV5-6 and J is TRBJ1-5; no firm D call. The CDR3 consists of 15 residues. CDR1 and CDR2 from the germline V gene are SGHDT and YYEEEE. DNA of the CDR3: TGTGCCAGCAGCACCACAGAAACCCAAAATCAGCCTCAGCATTTT. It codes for CASSTTETQNQPQHF.

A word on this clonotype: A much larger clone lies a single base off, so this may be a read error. CDR3 DNA: TGTGCCAGCAGTTCCTCTTCCGGGGTTGAGCAGTACGTC. It is translated as CASSSSSGVEQYV. This chain uses TRBV6-2 or TRBV6-3 with TRBJ2-7; the D gene is possibly TRBD2 (5 bases). Per germline, CDR1 MNHEY and CDR2 SVGEGT. Trimming removed 4 bases at V and 7 bases at J, with 14 bases between. The CDR3 is 13 residues long.

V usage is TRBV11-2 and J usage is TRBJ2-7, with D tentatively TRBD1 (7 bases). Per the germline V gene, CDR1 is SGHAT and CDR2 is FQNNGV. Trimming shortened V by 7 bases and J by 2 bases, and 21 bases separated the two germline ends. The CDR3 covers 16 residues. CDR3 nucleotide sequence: TGTGCCAGCACCTACAGGGGAGGCGGCGGGCCCTACGAGCAGTACTTC. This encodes CASTYRGGGGPYEQYF.

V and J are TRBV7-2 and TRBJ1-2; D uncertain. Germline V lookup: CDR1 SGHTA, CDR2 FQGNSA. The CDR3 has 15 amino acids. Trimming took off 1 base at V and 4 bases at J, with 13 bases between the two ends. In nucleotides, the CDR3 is TGTGCCAGCAGCTTAGGGTGGGCAACGACCTATGGCTACACCTTC. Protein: CASSLGWATTYGYTF.

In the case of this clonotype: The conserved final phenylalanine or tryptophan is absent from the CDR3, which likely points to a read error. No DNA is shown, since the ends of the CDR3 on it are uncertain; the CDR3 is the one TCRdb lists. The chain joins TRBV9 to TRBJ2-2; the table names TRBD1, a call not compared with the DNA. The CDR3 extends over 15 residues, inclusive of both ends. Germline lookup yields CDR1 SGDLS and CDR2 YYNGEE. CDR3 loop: CASSQDRGVPGELFS.

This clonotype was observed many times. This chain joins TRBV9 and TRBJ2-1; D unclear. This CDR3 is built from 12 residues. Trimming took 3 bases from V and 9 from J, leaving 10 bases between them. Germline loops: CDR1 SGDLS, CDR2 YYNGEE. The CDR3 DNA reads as TGTGCCAGCAGCGAGCTGTTAGGTGAGCAGTTCTTC. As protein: CASSELLGEQFF. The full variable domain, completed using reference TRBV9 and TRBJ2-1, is DSGVTQTPKHLITATGQRVTLRCSPRSGDLSVYWYQQSLDQGLQFLIQYYNGEERAKGNILERFSAQQFPDLHSELNLSSLELGDSALYFCASSELLGEQFFGPGTRLTVL.

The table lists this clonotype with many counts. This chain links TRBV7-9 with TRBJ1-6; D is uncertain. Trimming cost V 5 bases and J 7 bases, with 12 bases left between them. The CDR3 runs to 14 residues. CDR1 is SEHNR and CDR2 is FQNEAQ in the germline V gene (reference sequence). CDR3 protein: CASSIVGSNSPLHF. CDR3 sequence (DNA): TGTGCCAGCAGCATCGTGGGCTCGAATTCACCCCTCCACTTT.